These T cell receptor beta chains were read from a single sample in a study of T cell responses to AZD1222 COVID-19 vaccine. TCRdb's copy holds only in-frame clones and misses some; the assay was immunoSEQ multiplex PCR. This table holds some 130,000 clones, approximately 92% found once. The source material was peripheral blood, sampled 28 days after the second AZD1222 dose. These receptors came from an adult who received the AZD1222 COVID-19 vaccine. Both conserved end residues are part of each CDR3. A D gene is named only where the DNA matches it firmly. Not every row has a clone size; where given, it reads once, few, many or a size class.

j_gene: TRBJ2-1
d_gene: .
v_gene: TRBV4-1
abundance: .
CDR3aa: CASSQERSRDEQFF
CDR3nt: TGCGCCAGCAGCCAAGAACGCAGCCGGGATGAGCAGTTCTTC

j_gene: TRBJ1-2
d_gene: .
v_gene: TRBV5-1
abundance: .
CDR3aa: CASSSTEFYGYTF
CDR3nt: TGCGCCAGCAGCAGTACAGAGTTCTATGGCTACACCTTC

j_gene: TRBJ1-1
d_gene: .
v_gene: TRBV28
abundance: .
CDR3aa: CASSGGTEAFF
CDR3nt: TGTGCCAGTTCGGGGGGCACTGAAGCTTTCTTT

j_gene: TRBJ1-6
d_gene: .
v_gene: TRBV6-2/TRBV6-3
abundance: .
CDR3aa: CASSYDPQSNSPLHF
CDR3nt: TGTGCCAGCAGTTACGATCCACAGAGTAATTCACCCCTCCACTTT

j_gene: TRBJ2-5
d_gene: .
v_gene: TRBV14
abundance: .
CDR3aa: CASSQDRSKETQYF
CDR3nt: TGTGCCAGCAGCCAAGATCGGAGTAAAGAGACCCAGTACTTC

j_gene: TRBJ2-2
d_gene: .
v_gene: TRBV18
abundance: once
CDR3aa: CASSPREGASTGELFF
CDR3nt: TGTGCCAGCTCACCCCGGGAGGGGGCGTCCACCGGGGAGCTGTTTTTT

j_gene: TRBJ2-1
d_gene: .
v_gene: TRBV18
abundance: .
CDR3aa: CASSPSLAGIQFNEQFF
CDR3nt: TGTGCCAGCTCACCATCCCTGGCGGGGATTCAATTCAATGAGCAGTTCTTC

j_gene: TRBJ1-2
d_gene: TRBD1
v_gene: TRBV19
abundance: .
CDR3aa: CASSGVDRGRSGYTF
CDR3nt: TGTGCCAGTAGCGGAGTCGACAGGGGACGGAGTGGCTACACCTTC

j_gene: TRBJ1-1
d_gene: .
v_gene: TRBV5-6
abundance: .
CDR3aa: CASSFRPDMNTEAFF
CDR3nt: TGTGCCAGCAGCTTCCGGCCCGATATGAACACTGAAGCTTTCTTT

j_gene: TRBJ1-2
d_gene: TRBD1
v_gene: TRBV30
abundance: .
CDR3aa: CAWRPRDRSNYGYTF
CDR3nt: TGTGCCTGGAGACCTAGGGACAGGTCTAACTATGGCTACACCTTC

j_gene: TRBJ1-1
d_gene: .
v_gene: TRBV7-2
abundance: once
CDR3aa: CASSPMGMSTEAFF
CDR3nt: TGTGCCAGCAGCCCTATGGGGATGAGCACTGAAGCTTTCTTT

j_gene: TRBJ1-2
d_gene: TRBD1
v_gene: TRBV29-1
abundance: .
CDR3aa: CSVAMGQGANYGYTF
CDR3nt: TGCAGCGTTGCGATGGGACAGGGGGCTAACTATGGCTACACCTTC

j_gene: TRBJ1-2
d_gene: .
v_gene: TRBV2
abundance: .
CDR3aa: CASSDSHYGYTF
CDR3nt: TGTGCCAGCAGTGACAGCCACTATGGCTACACCTTC

j_gene: TRBJ1-6
d_gene: TRBD1
v_gene: TRBV7-9
abundance: .
CDR3aa: CASRTGTGNSPLHF
CDR3nt: TGTGCCAGCAGAACCGGGACAGGGAATTCACCCCTCCACTTT

j_gene: TRBJ2-1
d_gene: TRBD2
v_gene: TRBV12-5
abundance: .
CDR3aa: CASGPRGTSHSEQFF
CDR3nt: TGTGCTAGTGGTCCCCGCGGGACTAGTCATTCCGAGCAGTTCTTC

j_gene: TRBJ1-2
d_gene: .
v_gene: TRBV5-1
abundance: .
CDR3aa: CASSETSGDGYTF
CDR3nt: TGCGCCAGCAGCGAGACATCGGGGGATGGCTACACCTTC

j_gene: TRBJ1-5
d_gene: TRBD1
v_gene: TRBV3-1/TRBV3-2
abundance: .
CDR3aa: CASSQDRSQGGGYSNQPQHF
CDR3nt: TGTGCCAGCAGCCAAGATCGAAGCCAGGGGGGCGGGTATAGCAATCAGCCCCAGCATTTT

j_gene: TRBJ1-6
d_gene: .
v_gene: TRBV28
abundance: .
CDR3aa: CASSLRRGRGSSYNSPLHF
CDR3nt: TGTGCCAGCAGTTTAAGGCGGGGCCGGGGAAGCTCCTATAATTCACCCCTCCACTTT

j_gene: TRBJ2-3
d_gene: .
v_gene: TRBV12-3/TRBV12-4
abundance: .
CDR3aa: CASSLPWDTQYF
CDR3nt: TGTGCCAGCAGTTTACCTTGGGATACGCAGTATTTT

j_gene: TRBJ2-1
d_gene: .
v_gene: TRBV6-5
abundance: .
CDR3aa: CASSNYNEQFF
CDR3nt: TGTGCCAGCAGTAACTACAATGAGCAGTTCTTC

j_gene: TRBJ1-1
d_gene: .
v_gene: TRBV12-3/TRBV12-4
abundance: .
CDR3aa: CASSFRSGAFF
CDR3nt: TGTGCCAGCAGTTTTCGGAGTGGAGCTTTCTTT

j_gene: TRBJ2-7
d_gene: TRBD1
v_gene: TRBV7-9
abundance: .
CDR3aa: CASSFGDSASYEQYF
CDR3nt: TGTGCCAGCAGCTTTGGGGACAGCGCCTCTTACGAGCAGTACTTC

j_gene: TRBJ2-7
d_gene: TRBD2
v_gene: TRBV2
abundance: .
CDR3aa: CASSERPSGSSYEQYF
CDR3nt: TGTGCCAGCAGTGAACGTCCTAGCGGATCCTCCTACGAGCAGTACTTC

j_gene: TRBJ2-1
d_gene: .
v_gene: TRBV2
abundance: .
CDR3aa: CASSVRPHFSYNEQFF
CDR3nt: TGTGCCAGCAGTGTCAGGCCTCACTTTTCCTACAATGAGCAGTTCTTC

j_gene: TRBJ1-5
d_gene: .
v_gene: TRBV28
abundance: .
CDR3aa: CASSLWSAQRPQHF
CDR3nt: TGTGCCAGCAGTTTATGGTCTGCGCAGCGGCCCCAGCATTTT

j_gene: TRBJ2-7
d_gene: .
v_gene: TRBV7-9
abundance: .
CDR3aa: CASRGNSYEQYF
CDR3nt: TGTGCCAGCAGGGGCAACTCCTACGAGCAGTACTTC

j_gene: TRBJ2-5
d_gene: TRBD2
v_gene: TRBV5-4
abundance: once
CDR3aa: CASSLGLAGGQGSETQYF
CDR3nt: TGTGCCAGCAGCTTGGGACTAGCGGGGGGACAGGGGAGCGAGACCCAGTACTTC

j_gene: TRBJ1-6
d_gene: .
v_gene: TRBV6-2/TRBV6-3
abundance: .
CDR3aa: CASSYSRAEFNSPLHF
CDR3nt: TGTGCCAGCAGTTACTCGAGGGCGGAATTTAATTCACCCCTCCACTTT

j_gene: TRBJ2-6
d_gene: TRBD1
v_gene: TRBV6-5
abundance: .
CDR3aa: CASSYNRGSGANVLTF
CDR3nt: TGTGCCAGCAGTTACAACAGGGGCTCTGGGGCCAACGTCCTGACTTTC

j_gene: TRBJ1-3
d_gene: TRBD1
v_gene: TRBV28
abundance: .
CDR3aa: CASSFGQVNTIYF
CDR3nt: TGTGCCAGCAGTTTCGGACAGGTTAACACCATATATTTT

j_gene: TRBJ1-2
d_gene: .
v_gene: TRBV2
abundance: .
CDR3aa: CASSEEGGEKHGNYGYTF
CDR3nt: TGTGCCAGCAGTGAAGAGGGGGGGGAGAAGCATGGGAATTATGGCTACACCTTC

j_gene: TRBJ1-5
d_gene: TRBD1
v_gene: TRBV28
abundance: .
CDR3aa: CASRPGTGYQPQHF
CDR3nt: TGTGCCAGCAGACCCGGGACAGGGTATCAGCCCCAGCATTTT

j_gene: TRBJ2-1
d_gene: .
v_gene: TRBV7-8
abundance: .
CDR3aa: CASSLARDNEQFF
CDR3nt: TGTGCCAGCAGCTTAGCCAGAGACAATGAGCAGTTCTTC

j_gene: TRBJ2-7
d_gene: .
v_gene: TRBV2
abundance: once
CDR3aa: CASSVLGPYEQYF
CDR3nt: TGTGCCAGCAGTGTCCTGGGGCCTTACGAGCAGTACTTC

j_gene: TRBJ1-2
d_gene: .
v_gene: TRBV12-3/TRBV12-4
abundance: .
CDR3aa: CASSPHLGGYTF
CDR3nt: TGTGCCAGCAGTCCGCACCTGGGTGGCTACACCTTC

j_gene: TRBJ1-5
d_gene: .
v_gene: TRBV4-1
abundance: .
CDR3aa: CASSQDAGDQPQHF
CDR3nt: TGCGCCAGCAGCCAAGACGCAGGGGATCAGCCCCAGCATTTT

j_gene: TRBJ1-3
d_gene: .
v_gene: TRBV4-3
abundance: .
CDR3aa: CASSQHSGNTIYF
CDR3nt: TGCGCCAGCAGCCAGCACTCTGGAAACACCATATATTTT

j_gene: TRBJ1-5
d_gene: .
v_gene: TRBV7-2
abundance: .
CDR3aa: CASSSAYNQPQHF
CDR3nt: TGTGCCAGCAGTTCCGCCTACAATCAGCCCCAGCATTTT

j_gene: TRBJ2-2
d_gene: .
v_gene: TRBV5-1
abundance: .
CDR3aa: CASSLDAGELFF
CDR3nt: TGCGCCAGCAGCTTGGATGCCGGGGAGCTGTTTTTT

j_gene: TRBJ2-5
d_gene: .
v_gene: TRBV19
abundance: .
CDR3aa: CASSRHSRPETQYF
CDR3nt: TGTGCCAGTAGCAGACACTCGAGACCAGAGACCCAGTACTTC

j_gene: TRBJ1-4
d_gene: .
v_gene: TRBV7-8
abundance: .
CDR3aa: CASSLYMPGRGDEKLFF
CDR3nt: TGTGCCAGCAGCTTATACATGCCAGGGCGGGGGGATGAAAAACTGTTTTTT

j_gene: TRBJ2-3
d_gene: TRBD1
v_gene: TRBV11-2
abundance: .
CDR3aa: CASSPGQGGTDTQYF
CDR3nt: TGTGCCAGCAGCCCAGGACAGGGGGGCACAGATACGCAGTATTTT

j_gene: TRBJ2-1
d_gene: .
v_gene: TRBV4-2
abundance: .
CDR3aa: CASSQVVADTRGEQFF
CDR3nt: TGTGCCAGCAGCCAAGTGGTAGCAGACACGAGGGGGGAGCAGTTCTTC

j_gene: TRBJ2-7
d_gene: TRBD1
v_gene: TRBV5-1
abundance: .
CDR3aa: CASRSLTGVRYEQYF
CDR3nt: TGCGCCAGCAGATCCCTGACAGGGGTGCGCTACGAGCAGTACTTC

j_gene: TRBJ2-7
d_gene: TRBD2
v_gene: TRBV6-5
abundance: .
CDR3aa: CASSYTSGGAYEQYF
CDR3nt: TGTGCCAGCAGTTATACTAGCGGGGGGGCCTACGAGCAGTACTTC

j_gene: TRBJ2-3
d_gene: .
v_gene: TRBV5-1
abundance: .
CDR3aa: CASSLVGITDTQYF
CDR3nt: TGCGCCAGCAGCTTGGTAGGAATCACAGATACGCAGTATTTT

j_gene: TRBJ2-3
d_gene: TRBD2
v_gene: TRBV6-5
abundance: .
CDR3aa: CASSSPQVAGDTQYF
CDR3nt: TGTGCCAGCAGTTCCCCCCAGGTAGCGGGGGATACGCAGTATTTT

j_gene: TRBJ2-5
d_gene: .
v_gene: TRBV28
abundance: .
CDR3aa: CASSLYIAQETQYF
CDR3nt: TGTGCCAGCAGTCTCTATATCGCGCAAGAGACCCAGTACTTC

j_gene: TRBJ2-3
d_gene: .
v_gene: TRBV10-3
abundance: .
CDR3aa: CAISESTISDTQYF
CDR3nt: TGTGCCATCAGTGAGTCAACTATTTCTGATACGCAGTATTTT